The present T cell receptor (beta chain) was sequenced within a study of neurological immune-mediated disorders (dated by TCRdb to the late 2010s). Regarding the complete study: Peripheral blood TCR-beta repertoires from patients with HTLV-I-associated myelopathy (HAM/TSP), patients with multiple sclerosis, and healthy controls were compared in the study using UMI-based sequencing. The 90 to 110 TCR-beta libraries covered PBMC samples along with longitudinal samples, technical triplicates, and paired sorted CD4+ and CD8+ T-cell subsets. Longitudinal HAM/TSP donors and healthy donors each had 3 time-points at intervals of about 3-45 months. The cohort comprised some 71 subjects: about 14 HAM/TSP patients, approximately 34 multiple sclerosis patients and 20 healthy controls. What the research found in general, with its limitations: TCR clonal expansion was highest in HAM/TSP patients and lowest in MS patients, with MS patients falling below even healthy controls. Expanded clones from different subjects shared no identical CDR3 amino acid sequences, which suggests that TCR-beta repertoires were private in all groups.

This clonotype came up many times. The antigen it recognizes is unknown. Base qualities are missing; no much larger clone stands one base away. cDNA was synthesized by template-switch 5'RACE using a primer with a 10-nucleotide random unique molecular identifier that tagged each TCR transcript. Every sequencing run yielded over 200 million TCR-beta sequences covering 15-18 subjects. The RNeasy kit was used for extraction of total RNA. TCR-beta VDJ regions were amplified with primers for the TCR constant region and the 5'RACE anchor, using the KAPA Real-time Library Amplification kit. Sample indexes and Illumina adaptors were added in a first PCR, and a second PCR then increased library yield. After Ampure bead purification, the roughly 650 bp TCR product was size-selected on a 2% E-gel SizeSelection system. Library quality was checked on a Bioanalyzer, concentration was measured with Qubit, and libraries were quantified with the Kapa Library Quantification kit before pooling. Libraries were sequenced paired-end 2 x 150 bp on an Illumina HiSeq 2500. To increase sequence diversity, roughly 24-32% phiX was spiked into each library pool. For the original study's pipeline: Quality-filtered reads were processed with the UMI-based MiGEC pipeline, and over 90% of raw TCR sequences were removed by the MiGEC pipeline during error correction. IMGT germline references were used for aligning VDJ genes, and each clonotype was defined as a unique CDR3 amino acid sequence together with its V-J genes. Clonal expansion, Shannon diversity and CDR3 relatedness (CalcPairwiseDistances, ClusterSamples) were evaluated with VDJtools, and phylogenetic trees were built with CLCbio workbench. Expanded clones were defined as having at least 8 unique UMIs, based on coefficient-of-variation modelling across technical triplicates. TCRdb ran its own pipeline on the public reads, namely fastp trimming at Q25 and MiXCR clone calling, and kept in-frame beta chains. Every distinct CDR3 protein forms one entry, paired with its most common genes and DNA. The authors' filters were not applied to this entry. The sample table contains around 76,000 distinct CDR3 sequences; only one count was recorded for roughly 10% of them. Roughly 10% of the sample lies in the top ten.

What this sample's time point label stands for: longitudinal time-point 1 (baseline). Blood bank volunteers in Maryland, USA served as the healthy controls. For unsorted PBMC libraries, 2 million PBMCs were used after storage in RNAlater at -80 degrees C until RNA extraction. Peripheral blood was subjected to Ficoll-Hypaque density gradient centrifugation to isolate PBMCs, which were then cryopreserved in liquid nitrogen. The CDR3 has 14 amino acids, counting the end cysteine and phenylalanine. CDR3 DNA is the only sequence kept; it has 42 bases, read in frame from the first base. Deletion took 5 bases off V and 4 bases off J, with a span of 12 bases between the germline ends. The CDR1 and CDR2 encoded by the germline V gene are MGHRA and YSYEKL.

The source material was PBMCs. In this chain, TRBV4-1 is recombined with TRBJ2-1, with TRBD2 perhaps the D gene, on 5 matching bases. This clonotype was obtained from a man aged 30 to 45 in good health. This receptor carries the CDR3 CASSYRDNYNEQFF. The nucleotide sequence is TGCGCCAGCAGCTATCGGGATAATTACAATGAGCAGTTCTTC.